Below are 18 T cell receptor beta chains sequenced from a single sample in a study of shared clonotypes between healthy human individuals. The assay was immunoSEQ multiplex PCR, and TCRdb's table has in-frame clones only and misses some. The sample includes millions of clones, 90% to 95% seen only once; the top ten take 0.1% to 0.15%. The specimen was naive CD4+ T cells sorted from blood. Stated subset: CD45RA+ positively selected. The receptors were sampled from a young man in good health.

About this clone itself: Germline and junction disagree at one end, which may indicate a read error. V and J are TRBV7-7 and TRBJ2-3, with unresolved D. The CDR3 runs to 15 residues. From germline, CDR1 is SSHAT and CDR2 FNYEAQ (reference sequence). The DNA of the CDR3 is TGTGCTAGCAGCTTGGGCAAGGCTCGCACAGATACGCAGTATTTT. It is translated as CASSLGKARTDTQYF.

The DNA of the CDR3 is TGTGCCAGCAGTTTATCAGGGCTGATAGCGTCCGGGGAGCTGTTTTTT. It yields the protein CASSLSGLIASGELFF. The chain uses TRBV27 and TRBJ2-2; a weak D match, TRBD2 (5 bases). This CDR3 is built from 16 residues. The germline gives CDR1 MNHEY, CDR2 SMNVEV (reference sequence). V was clipped by 0 bases and J by 6 bases, with 14 bases between them.

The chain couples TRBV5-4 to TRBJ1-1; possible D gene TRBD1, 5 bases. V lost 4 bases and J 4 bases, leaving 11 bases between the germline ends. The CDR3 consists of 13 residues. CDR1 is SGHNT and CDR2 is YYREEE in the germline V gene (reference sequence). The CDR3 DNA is TGTGCCAGCAGCGTCGATGGGGGCACTGAAGCTTTCTTT. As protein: CASSVDGGTEAFF.

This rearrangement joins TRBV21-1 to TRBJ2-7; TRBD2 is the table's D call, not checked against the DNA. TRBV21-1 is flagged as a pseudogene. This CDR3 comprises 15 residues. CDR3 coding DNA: TGTGCCAGCAGCAATAACCGGGGTATCACCTACGAGCAGTACTTC. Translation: CASSNNRGITYEQYF.

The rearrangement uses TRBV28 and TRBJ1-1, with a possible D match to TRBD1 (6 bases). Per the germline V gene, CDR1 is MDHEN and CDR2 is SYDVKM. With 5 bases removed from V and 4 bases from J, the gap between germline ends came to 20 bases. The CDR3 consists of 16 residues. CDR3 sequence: CASSRPSSGASTEAFF. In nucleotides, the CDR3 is TGTGCCAGCAGTCGACCCTCCTCAGGGGCCAGCACTGAAGCTTTCTTT.

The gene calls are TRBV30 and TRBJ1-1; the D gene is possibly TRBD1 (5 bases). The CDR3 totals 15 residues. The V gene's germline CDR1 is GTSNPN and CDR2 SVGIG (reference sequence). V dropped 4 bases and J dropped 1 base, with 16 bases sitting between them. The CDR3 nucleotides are TGTGCCTGGACCCCGGGGGGTAAGGGGAACACTGAAGCTTTCTTT. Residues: CAWTPGGKGNTEAFF.

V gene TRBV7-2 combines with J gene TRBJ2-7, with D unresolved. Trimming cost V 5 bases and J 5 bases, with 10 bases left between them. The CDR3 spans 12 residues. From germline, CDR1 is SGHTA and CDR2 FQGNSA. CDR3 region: CASSRYSDEQYF. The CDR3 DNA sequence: TGTGCCAGCAGCCGGTACTCAGACGAGCAGTACTTC.

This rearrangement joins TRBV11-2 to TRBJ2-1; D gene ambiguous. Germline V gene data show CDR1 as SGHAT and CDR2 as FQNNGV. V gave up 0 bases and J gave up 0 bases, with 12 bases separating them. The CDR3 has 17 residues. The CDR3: CASSLDRTKYSYNEQFF. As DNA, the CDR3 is TGTGCCAGCAGCTTAGATCGAACAAAATACTCCTACAATGAGCAGTTCTTC.

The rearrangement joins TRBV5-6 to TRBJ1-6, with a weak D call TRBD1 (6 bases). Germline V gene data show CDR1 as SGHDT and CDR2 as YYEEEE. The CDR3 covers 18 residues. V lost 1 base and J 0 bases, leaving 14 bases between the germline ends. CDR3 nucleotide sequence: TGTGCCAGCAGCTTGAGGACAGTCAAGAGCTCCTATAATTCACCCCTCCACTTT. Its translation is CASSLRTVKSSYNSPLHF. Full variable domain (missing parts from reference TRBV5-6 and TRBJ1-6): DAGVTQSPTHLIKTRGQQVTLRCSPKSGHDTVSWYQQALGQGPQFIFQYYEEEERQRGNFPDRFSGHQFPNYSSELNVNALLLGDSALYLCASSLRTVKSSYNSPLHFGNGTRLTVT.

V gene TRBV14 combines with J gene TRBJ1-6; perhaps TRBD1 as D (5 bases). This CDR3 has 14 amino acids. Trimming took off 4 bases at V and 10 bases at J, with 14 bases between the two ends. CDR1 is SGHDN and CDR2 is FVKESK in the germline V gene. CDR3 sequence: CASSRTGARSPLHF. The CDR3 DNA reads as TGTGCCAGCAGCCGAACAGGCGCTCGCTCACCCCTCCACTTT.

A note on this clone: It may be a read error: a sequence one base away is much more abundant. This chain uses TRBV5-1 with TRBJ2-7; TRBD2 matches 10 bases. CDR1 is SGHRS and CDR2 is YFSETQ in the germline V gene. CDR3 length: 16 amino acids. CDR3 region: CASSLFLAGEVYGQYF. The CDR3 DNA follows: TGCGCCAGCAGCTTGTTCCTAGCGGGGGAAGTTTACGGGCAGTACTTC.

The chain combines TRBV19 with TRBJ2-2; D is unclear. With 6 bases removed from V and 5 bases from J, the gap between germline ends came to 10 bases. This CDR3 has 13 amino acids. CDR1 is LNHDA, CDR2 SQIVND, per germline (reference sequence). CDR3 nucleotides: TGTGCCAGTAGACGCATGGGAACCGGGGAGCTGTTTTTT. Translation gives CASRRMGTGELFF.

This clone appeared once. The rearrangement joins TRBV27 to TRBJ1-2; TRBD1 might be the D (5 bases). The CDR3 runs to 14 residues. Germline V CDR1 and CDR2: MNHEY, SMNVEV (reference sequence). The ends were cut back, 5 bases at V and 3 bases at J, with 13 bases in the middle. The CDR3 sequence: CASSAQGSDYGYTF. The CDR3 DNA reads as TGTGCCAGCAGTGCTCAGGGTTCTGACTATGGCTACACCTTC.

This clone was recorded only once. DNA of the CDR3: TGTGCCAGCACCCCCGGACTAGCGGGAGGGTCCTACGAGCAGTACTTC. The encoded protein is CASTPGLAGGSYEQYF. The rearrangement uses TRBV2 and TRBJ2-7; the match to TRBD2 covers 15 bases. Germline CDR1 and CDR2: SNHLY and FYNNEI. The junction had 5 bases not matched to a gene; V was cut back by 7 bases and J by 1 base. CDR3 length: 16 amino acids.

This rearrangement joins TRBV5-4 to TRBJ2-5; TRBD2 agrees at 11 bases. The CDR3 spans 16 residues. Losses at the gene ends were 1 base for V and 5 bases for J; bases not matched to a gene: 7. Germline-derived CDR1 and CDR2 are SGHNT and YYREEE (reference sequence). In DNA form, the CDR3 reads TGTGCCAGCAGCTTGCTAGCGGGGGGCCTGGGGGAGACCCAGTACTTC. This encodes CASSLLAGGLGETQYF. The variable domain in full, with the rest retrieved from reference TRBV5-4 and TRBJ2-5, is ETGVTQSPTHLIKTRGQQVTLRCSSQSGHNTVSWYQQALGQGPQFIFQYYREEENGRGNFPPRFSGLQFPNYSSELNVNALELDDSALYLCASSLLAGGLGETQYFGPGTRLLVL.

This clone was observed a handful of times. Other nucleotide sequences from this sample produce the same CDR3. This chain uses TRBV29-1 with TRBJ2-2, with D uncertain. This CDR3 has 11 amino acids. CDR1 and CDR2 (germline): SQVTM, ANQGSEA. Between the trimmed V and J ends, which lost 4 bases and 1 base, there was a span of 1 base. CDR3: CSVGNTGELFF. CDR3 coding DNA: TGCAGCGTTGGGAACACCGGGGAGCTGTTTTTT.

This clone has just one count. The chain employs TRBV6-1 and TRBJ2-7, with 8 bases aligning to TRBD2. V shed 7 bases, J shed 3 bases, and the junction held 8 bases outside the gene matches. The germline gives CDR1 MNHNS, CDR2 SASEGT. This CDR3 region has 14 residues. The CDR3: CASIPPGGNYEQYF. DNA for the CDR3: TGTGCCAGCATCCCACCGGGGGGGAACTACGAGCAGTACTTC.

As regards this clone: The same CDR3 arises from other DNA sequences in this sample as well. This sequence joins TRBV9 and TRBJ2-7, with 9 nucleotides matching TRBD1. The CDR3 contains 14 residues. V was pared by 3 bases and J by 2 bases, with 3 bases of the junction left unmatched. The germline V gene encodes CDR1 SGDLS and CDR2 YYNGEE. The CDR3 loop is CASSAGQGTYEQYF. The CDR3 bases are TGTGCCAGCAGCGCGGGACAGGGTACCTACGAGCAGTACTTC.